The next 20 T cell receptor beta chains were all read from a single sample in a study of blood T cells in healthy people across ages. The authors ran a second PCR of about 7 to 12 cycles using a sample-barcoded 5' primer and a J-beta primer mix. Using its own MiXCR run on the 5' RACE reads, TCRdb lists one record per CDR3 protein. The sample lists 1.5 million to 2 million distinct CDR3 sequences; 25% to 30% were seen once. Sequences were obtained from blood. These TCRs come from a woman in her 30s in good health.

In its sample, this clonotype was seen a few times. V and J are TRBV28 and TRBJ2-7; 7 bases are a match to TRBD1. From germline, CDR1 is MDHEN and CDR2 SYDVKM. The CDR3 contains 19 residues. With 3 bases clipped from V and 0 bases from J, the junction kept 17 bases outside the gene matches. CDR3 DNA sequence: TGTGCCAGCAGTTTCCATATAACAACGGTAGCAGGGGGCTCCTACGAGCAGTACTTC. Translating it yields CASSFHITTVAGGSYEQYF. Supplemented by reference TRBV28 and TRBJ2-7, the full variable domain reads DVKVTQSSRYLVKRTGEKVFLECVQDMDHENMFWYRQDPGLGLRLIYFSYDVKMKEKGDIPEGYSVSREKKERFSLILESASTNQTSMYLCASSFHITTVAGGSYEQYFGPGTRLTVT.

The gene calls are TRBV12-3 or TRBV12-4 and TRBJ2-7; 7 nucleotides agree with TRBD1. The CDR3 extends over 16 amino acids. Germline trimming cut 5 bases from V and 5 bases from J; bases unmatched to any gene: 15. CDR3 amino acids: CASSPTGRGPLDEQYF. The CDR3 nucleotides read TGTGCCAGCAGTCCGACAGGGAGAGGTCCCTTGGACGAGCAGTACTTC.

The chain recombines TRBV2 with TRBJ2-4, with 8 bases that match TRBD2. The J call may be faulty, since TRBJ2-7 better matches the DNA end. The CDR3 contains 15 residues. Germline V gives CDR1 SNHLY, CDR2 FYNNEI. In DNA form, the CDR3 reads TGTGCCAGCATTCCCTTAGCGGGAAGGTCCTACGAGCAGTACTTC. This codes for CASIPLAGRSYEQYF.

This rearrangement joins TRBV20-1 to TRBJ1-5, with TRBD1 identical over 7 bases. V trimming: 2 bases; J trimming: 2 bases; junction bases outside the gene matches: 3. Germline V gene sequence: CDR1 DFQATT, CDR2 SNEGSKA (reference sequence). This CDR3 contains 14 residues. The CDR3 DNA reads TGCAGTGCTAGATTTGGACAGGGCAATCAGCCCCAGCATTTT. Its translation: CSARFGQGNQPQHF.

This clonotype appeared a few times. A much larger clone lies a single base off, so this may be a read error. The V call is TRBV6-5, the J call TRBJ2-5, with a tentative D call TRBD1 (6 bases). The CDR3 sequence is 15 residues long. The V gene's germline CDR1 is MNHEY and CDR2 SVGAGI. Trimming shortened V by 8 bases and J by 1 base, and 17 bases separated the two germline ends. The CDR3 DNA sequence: TGTGCCAGCGGCCGCAGGACAGCCCCCCAAGAGACCCAGTACTTC. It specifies CASGRRTAPQETQYF.

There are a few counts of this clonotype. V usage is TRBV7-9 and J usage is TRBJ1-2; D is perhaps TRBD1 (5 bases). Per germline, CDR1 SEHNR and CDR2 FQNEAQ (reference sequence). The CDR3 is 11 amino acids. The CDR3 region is CGWGDLYGYTF. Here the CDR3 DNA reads TGTGGCTGGGGGGACCTCTATGGCTACACCTTC.

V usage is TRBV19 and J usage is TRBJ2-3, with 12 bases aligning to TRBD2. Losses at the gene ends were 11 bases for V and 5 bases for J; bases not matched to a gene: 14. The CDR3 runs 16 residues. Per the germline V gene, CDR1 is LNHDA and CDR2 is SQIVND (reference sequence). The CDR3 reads CASRPPSGGAGDTQYF. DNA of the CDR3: TGTGCCTCTCGCCCTCCTAGCGGGGGGGCCGGAGATACGCAGTATTTT.

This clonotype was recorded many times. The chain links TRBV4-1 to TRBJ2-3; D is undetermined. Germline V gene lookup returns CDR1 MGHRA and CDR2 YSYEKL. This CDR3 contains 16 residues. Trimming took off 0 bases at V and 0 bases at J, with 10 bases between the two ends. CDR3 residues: CASSQDFQLSTDTQYF. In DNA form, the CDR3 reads TGCGCCAGCAGCCAAGATTTCCAGCTAAGCACAGATACGCAGTATTTT.

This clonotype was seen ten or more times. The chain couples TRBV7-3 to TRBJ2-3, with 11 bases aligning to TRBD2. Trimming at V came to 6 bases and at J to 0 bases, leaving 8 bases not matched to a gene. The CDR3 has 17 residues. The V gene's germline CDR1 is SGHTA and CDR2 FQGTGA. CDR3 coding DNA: TGTGCCAGCAGTTCAGCCCGACTAGCGGGGAGCACAGATACGCAGTATTTT. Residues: CASSSARLAGSTDTQYF.

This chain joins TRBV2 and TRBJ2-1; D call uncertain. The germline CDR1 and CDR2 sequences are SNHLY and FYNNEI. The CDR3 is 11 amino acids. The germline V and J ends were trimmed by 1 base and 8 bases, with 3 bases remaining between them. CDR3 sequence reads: CASSEEDEQFF. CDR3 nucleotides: TGTGCCAGCAGTGAAGAGGATGAGCAGTTCTTC.

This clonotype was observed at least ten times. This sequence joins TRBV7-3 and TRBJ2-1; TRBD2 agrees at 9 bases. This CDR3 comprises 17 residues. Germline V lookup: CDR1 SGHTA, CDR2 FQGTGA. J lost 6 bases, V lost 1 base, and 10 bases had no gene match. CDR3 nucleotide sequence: TGTGCCAGCAGCTTAAGTCCCGAGCGGGGGGCGGGCAATGAGCAGTTCTTC. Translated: CASSLSPERGAGNEQFF.

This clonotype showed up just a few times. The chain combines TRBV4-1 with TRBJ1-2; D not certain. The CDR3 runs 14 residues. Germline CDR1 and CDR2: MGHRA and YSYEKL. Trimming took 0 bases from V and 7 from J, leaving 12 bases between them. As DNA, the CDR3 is TGCGCCAGCAGCCAAGAGGCGGGAGGTCCTGGCTACACCTTC. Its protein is CASSQEAGGPGYTF.

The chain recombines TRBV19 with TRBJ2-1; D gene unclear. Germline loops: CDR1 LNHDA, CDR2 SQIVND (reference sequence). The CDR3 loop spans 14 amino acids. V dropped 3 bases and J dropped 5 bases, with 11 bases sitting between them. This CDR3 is CASSMVGLDNEQFF. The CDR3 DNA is TGTGCCAGTAGTATGGTAGGTCTCGACAATGAGCAGTTCTTC.

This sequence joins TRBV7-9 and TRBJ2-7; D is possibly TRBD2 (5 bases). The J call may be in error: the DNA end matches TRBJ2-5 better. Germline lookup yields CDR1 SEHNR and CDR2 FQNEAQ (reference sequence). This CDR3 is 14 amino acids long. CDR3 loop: CASSQIGLLETQYF. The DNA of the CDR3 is TGTGCCAGCAGCCAGATTGGACTTCTTGAGACCCAGTACTTC.

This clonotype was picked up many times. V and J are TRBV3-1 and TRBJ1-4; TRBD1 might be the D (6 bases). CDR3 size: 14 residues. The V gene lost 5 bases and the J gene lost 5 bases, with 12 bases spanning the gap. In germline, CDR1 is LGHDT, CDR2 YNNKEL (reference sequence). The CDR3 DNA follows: TGTGCCAGCAGCGCCGACAGGAGAAATGAAAAACTGTTTTTT. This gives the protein CASSADRRNEKLFF.

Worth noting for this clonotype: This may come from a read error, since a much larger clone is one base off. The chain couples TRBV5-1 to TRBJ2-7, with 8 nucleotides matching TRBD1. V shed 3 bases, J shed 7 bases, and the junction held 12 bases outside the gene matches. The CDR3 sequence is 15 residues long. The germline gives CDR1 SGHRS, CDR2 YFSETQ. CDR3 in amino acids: CASSWGQAAGDEQYF. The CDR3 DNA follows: TGCGCCAGCAGCTGGGGACAGGCCGCAGGGGATGAGCAGTACTTC. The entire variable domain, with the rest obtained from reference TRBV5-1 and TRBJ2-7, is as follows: KAGVTQTPRYLIKTRGQQVTLSCSPISGHRSVSWYQQTPGQGLQFLFEYFSETQRNKGNFPGRFSGRQFSNSRSEMNVSTLELGDSALYLCASSWGQAAGDEQYFGPGTRLTVT.

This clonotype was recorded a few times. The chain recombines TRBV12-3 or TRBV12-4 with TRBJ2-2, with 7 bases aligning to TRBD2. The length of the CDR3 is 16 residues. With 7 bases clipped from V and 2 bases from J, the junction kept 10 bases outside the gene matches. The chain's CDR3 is CASTHRDYANTGELFF. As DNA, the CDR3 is TGTGCCAGCACCCACCGGGACTATGCTAACACCGGGGAGCTGTTTTTT.

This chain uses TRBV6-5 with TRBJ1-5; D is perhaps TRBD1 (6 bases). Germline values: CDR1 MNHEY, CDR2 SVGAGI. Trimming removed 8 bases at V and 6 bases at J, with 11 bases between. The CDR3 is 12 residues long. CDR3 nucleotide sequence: TGTGCCAGCCGCACGGGGGCTCAGCCCCAGCATTTT. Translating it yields CASRTGAQPQHF.

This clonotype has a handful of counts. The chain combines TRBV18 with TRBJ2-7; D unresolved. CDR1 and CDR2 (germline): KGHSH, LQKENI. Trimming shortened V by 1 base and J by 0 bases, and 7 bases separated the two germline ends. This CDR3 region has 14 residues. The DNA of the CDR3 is TGTGCCAGCTCACCACGCCTGAGCTCCTACGAGCAGTACTTC. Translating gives CASSPRLSSYEQYF.

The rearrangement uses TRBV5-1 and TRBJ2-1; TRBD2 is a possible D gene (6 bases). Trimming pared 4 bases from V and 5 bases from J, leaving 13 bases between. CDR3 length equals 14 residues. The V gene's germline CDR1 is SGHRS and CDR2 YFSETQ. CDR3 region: CASSRPSANNEQFF. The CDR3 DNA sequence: TGCGCCAGCAGCCGGCCTAGCGCCAACAATGAGCAGTTCTTC.